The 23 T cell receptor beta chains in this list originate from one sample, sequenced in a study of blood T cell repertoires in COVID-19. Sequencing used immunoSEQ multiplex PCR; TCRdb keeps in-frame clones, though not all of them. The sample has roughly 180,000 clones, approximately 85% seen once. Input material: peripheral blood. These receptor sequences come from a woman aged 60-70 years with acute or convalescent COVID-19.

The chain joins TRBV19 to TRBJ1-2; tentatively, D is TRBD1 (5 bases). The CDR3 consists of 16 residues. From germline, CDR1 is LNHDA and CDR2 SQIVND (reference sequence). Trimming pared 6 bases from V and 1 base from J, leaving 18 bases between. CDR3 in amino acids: CASSSWAGLNNYGYTF. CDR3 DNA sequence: TGTGCCAGTAGCTCCTGGGCAGGGCTTAATAACTATGGCTACACCTTC.

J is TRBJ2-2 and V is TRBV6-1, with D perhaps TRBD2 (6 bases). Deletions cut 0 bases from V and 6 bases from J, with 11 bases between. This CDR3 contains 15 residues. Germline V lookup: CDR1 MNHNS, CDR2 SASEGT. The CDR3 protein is CASSEATGAAGELFF. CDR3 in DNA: TGTGCCAGCAGTGAAGCAACGGGAGCGGCCGGGGAGCTGTTTTTT.

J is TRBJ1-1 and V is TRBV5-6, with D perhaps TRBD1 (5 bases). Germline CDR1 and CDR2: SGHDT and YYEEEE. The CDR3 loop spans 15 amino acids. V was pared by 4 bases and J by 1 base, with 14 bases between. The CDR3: CASSPRAGRNTEAFF. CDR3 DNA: TGTGCCAGCAGCCCGCGAGCGGGGCGGAACACTGAAGCTTTCTTT.

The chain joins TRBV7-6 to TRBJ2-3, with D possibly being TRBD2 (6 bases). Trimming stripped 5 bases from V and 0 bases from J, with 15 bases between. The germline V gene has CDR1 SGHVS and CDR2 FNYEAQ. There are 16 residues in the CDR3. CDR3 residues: CASSPTAGRSTDTQYF. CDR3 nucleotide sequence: TGTGCCAGCAGCCCGACCGCGGGGCGAAGCACAGATACGCAGTATTTT.

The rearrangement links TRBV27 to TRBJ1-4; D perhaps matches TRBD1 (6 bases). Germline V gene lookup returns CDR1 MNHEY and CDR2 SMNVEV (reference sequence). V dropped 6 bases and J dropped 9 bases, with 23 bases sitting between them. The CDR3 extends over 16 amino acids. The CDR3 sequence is CASSYLQGGIEKKLFF. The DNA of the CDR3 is TGTGCCAGCAGCTACCTACAGGGCGGCATCGAAAAAAAACTGTTTTTT. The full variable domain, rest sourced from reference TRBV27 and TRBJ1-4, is EAQVTQNPRYLITVTGKKLTVTCSQNMNHEYMSWYRQDPGLGLRQIYYSMNVEVTDKGDVPEGYKVSRKEKRNFPLILESPSPNQTSLYFCASSYLQGGIEKKLFFGSGTQLSVL.

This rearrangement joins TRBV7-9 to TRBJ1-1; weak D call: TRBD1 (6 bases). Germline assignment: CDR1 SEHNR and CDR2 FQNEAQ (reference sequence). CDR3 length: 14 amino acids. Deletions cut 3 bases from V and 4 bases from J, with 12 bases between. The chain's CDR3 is CASSFGQSITEAFF. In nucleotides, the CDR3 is TGTGCCAGCAGCTTTGGACAGTCGATCACTGAAGCTTTCTTT.

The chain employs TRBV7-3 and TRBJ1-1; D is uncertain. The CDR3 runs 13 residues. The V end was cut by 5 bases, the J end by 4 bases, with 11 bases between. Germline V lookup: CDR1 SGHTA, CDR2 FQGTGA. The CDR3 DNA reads TGTGCCAGCAGCCCCCTTGAGGGCACTGAAGCTTTCTTT. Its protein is CASSPLEGTEAFF.

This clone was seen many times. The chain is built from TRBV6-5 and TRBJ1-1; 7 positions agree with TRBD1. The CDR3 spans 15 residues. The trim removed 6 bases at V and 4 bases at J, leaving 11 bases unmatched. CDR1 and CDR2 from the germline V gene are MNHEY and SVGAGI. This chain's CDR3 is CASSLRGQRSTEAFF. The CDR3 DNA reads TGTGCCAGCAGCCTCCGGGGACAGAGGTCCACTGAAGCTTTCTTT.

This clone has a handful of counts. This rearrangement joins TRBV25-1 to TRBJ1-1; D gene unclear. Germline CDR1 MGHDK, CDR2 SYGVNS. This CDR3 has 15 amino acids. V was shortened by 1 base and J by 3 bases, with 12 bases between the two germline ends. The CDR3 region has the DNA TGTGCCAGCAGTGAATTCTCGGGGATTTACACTGAAGCTTTCTTT. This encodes CASSEFSGIYTEAFF. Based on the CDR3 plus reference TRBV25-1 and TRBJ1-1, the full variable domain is EADIYQTPRYLVIGTGKKITLECSQTMGHDKMYWYQQDPGMELHLIHYSYGVNSTEKGDLSSESTVSRIRTEHFPLTLESARPSHTSQYLCASSEFSGIYTEAFFGQGTRLTVV.

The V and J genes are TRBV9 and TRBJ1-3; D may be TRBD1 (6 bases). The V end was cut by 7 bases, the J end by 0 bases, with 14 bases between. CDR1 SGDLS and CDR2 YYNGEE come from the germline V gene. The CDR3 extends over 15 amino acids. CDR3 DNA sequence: TGTGCCAGCGATCCCGGACAGCGCTCTGGAAACACCATATATTTT. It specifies CASDPGQRSGNTIYF.

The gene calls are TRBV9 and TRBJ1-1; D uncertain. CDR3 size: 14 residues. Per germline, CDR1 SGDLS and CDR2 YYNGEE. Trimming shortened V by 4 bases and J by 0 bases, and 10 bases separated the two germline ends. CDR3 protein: CASSFSAVNTEAFF. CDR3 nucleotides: TGTGCCAGCAGCTTCTCCGCAGTGAACACTGAAGCTTTCTTT.

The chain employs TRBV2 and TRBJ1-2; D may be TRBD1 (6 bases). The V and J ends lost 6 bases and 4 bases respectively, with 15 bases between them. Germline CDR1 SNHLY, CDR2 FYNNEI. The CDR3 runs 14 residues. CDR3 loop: CASRVAGDRYGYTF. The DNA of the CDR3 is TGTGCCAGCAGAGTAGCAGGGGATCGCTATGGCTACACCTTC.

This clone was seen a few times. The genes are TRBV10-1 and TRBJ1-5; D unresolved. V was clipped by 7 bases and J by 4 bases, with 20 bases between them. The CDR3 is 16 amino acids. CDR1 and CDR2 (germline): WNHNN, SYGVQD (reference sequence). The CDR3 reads CASKGQEVVRNQPQHF. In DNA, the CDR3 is TGCGCCAGCAAGGGCCAGGAGGTCGTGAGAAATCAGCCCCAGCATTTT.

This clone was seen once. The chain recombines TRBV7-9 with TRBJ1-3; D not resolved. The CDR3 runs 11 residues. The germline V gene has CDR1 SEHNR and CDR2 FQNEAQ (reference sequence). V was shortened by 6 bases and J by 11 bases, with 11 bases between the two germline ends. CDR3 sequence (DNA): TGTGCCAGCAGTTCGGACTTGGCCATATATTTT. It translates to CASSSDLAIYF.

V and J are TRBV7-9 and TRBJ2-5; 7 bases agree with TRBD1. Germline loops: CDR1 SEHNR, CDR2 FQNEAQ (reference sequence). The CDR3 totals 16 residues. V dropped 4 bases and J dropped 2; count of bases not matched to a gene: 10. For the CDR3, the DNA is TGTGCCAGCAGCTATGGTTGGACAGGCGGGCAAGAGACCCAGTACTTC. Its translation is CASSYGWTGGQETQYF.

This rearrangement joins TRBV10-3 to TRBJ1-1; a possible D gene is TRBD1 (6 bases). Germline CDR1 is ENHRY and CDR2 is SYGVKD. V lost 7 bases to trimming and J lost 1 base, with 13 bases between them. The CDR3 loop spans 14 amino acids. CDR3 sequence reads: CAINAIQGNTEAFF. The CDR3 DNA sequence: TGTGCCATCAACGCGATACAGGGGAACACTGAAGCTTTCTTT.

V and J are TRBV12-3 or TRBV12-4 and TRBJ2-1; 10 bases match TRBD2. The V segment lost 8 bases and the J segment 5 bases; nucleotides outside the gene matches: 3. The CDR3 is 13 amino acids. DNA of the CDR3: TGTGCCAGCGAGCGGGAGGGCAACAATGAGCAGTTCTTC. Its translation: CASEREGNNEQFF.

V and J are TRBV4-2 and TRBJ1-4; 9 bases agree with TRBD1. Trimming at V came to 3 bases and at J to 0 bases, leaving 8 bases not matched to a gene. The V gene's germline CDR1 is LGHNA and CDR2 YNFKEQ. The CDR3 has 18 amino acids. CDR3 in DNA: TGTGCCAGCAGCCAGGTGTTCGGGACAGGGTCAACTAATGAAAAACTGTTTTTT. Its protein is CASSQVFGTGSTNEKLFF.

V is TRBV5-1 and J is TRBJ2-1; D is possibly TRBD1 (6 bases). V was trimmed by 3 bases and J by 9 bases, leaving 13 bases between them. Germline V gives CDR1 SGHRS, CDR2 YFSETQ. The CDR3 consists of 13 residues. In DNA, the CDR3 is TGCGCCAGCAGCTCCGATGACAGGCTTGAGCAGTTCTTC. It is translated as CASSSDDRLEQFF.

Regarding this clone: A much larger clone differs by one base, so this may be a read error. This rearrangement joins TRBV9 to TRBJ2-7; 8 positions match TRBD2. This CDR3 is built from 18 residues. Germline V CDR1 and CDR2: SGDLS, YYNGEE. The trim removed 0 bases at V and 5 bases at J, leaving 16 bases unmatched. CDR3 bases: TGTGCCAGCAGCGTAGCGGGGGGGGGCACCACCGACTCTAACGAGCAGTACTTC. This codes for CASSVAGGGTTDSNEQYF.

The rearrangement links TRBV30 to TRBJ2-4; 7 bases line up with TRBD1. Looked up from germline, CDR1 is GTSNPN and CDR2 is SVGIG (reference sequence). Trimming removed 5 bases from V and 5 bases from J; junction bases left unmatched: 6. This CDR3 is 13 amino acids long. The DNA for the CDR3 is TGTGCCTGGGCCCGGGACAGCGAAAACATTCAGTACTTC. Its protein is CAWARDSENIQYF.

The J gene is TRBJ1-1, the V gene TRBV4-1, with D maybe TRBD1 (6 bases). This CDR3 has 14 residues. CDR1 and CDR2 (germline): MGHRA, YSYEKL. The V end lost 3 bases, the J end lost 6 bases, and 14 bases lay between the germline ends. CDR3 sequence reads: CASSQDTGYPEAFF. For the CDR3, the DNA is TGCGCCAGCAGCCAGGATACAGGGTACCCTGAAGCTTTCTTT.

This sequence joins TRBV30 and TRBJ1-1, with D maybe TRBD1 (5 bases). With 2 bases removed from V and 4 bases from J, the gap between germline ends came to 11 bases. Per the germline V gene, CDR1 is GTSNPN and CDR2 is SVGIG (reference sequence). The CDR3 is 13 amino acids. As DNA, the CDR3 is TGTGCCTGGAGTAACGCCAGGGTCACTGAAGCTTTCTTT. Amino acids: CAWSNARVTEAFF.